This paragraph covers one TCR beta chain sequence. It is unclear where the CDR3 begins or ends on the DNA, so no DNA is shown, and the CDR3 is as TCRdb lists it. Generated by immunoSEQ multiplex PCR, the TCRdb table keeps only in-frame clones and is missing some. Of around 150,000 clones in the sample, under 80% were seen once. This entry comes from a study of blood T cell repertoires in COVID-19. For the study at large: Acute and convalescent COVID-19 samples came from the United States, Italy and Spain.

Germline V gives CDR1 LGHNA, CDR2 YNFKEQ. With termini counted, the CDR3 has 15 amino acids. The sequenced sample consisted of peripheral blood. The chain employs TRBV4-2 and TRBJ2-1; the table's D call of TRBD2 was not tested on the DNA. The receptor was derived from a man aged 65 to 79 with acute or convalescent COVID-19. The CDR3 is CASSQDVASGSYEFF.